The 27 T cell receptor beta chains given below trace back to one sample, sequenced in a study of blood T cell repertoires in COVID-19. Using immunoSEQ multiplex PCR, the repertoire was profiled, and TCRdb retains in-frame clones only, with some absent. Seen here are about 170,000 clones, about 85% observed once, and the top ten hold 20% to 30%. Material: peripheral blood. The receptors come from a man in his sixties with acute or convalescent COVID-19.

The rearrangement uses TRBV6-1 and TRBJ2-4; a weak D match, TRBD1 (7 bases). V shed 3 bases and J shed 14 bases, with 17 bases lying between them. CDR1 is MNHNS and CDR2 is SASEGT in the germline V gene. The CDR3 runs to 13 residues. CDR3 amino acids: CASSDAGQSKEYF. Here the CDR3 DNA reads TGTGCCAGCAGTGATGCGGGACAGTCGAAGGAGTACTTC.

J is TRBJ2-7 and V is TRBV6-4; TRBD2 might be the D (5 bases). There are 14 residues in the CDR3. V dropped 7 bases and J dropped 0 bases, with 13 bases sitting between them. Looked up from germline, CDR1 is MRHNA and CDR2 is SNTAGT. The CDR3 protein is CASKVLSGSYEQYF. In DNA form, the CDR3 reads TGTGCCAGCAAGGTATTGAGCGGCTCCTACGAGCAGTACTTC.

The V and J genes are TRBV5-5 and TRBJ1-6, with 7 bases aligning to TRBD1. V was pared by 3 bases and J by 5 bases, with 5 bases of the junction left unmatched. Germline V gene lookup returns CDR1 SGHKS and CDR2 YYEKEE (reference sequence). There are 15 residues in the CDR3. DNA for the CDR3: TGTGCCAGCAGCTGGGGGGACAGAAATAATTCACCCCTCCACTTT. Translated, it gives CASSWGDRNNSPLHF.

V is TRBV12-3 or TRBV12-4 and J is TRBJ2-7; TRBD1 matches 8 bases. V shed 3 bases and J 6 bases; nucleotides not matched to a gene: 4. This CDR3 comprises 13 residues. CDR3 residues: CASSFGQGVEQYF. CDR3 in DNA: TGTGCCAGCAGTTTCGGACAGGGTGTCGAGCAGTACTTC.

Only one count was recorded for this clone. The V and J genes are TRBV18 and TRBJ2-7; D perhaps matches TRBD1 (6 bases). Germline assignment: CDR1 KGHSH and CDR2 LQKENI. V was clipped by 3 bases and J by 1 base, with 10 bases between them. This CDR3 region has 14 residues. The CDR3 region has the DNA TGTGCCAGCTCACCGTCCGGACAGTCCTACGAGCAGTACGTC. Translated, it gives CASSPSGQSYEQYV.

The chain links TRBV5-1 to TRBJ1-4; the D gene is possibly TRBD1 (5 bases). Trimming shortened V by 0 bases and J by 8 bases, and 8 bases separated the two germline ends. Germline values: CDR1 SGHRS, CDR2 YFSETQ. The CDR3 has 13 residues. CDR3 nucleotide sequence: TGCGCCAGCAGCTTGGGCCAGGGAGAAAAACTGTTTTTT. Translated: CASSLGQGEKLFF.

The chain combines TRBV6-5 with TRBJ1-1, with 7 bases aligning to TRBD1. This CDR3 has 14 amino acids. J was trimmed by 5 bases and V by 6 bases; bases with no gene match: 9. Germline V gene lookup returns CDR1 MNHEY and CDR2 SVGAGI. CDR3 sequence (DNA): TGTGCCAGCAGCCCAGGGGGATCTGGTACTGAAGCTTTCTTT. Encoded protein: CASSPGGSGTEAFF.

J is TRBJ1-4 and V is TRBV10-3; the match to TRBD1 covers 11 bases. Germline values: CDR1 ENHRY, CDR2 SYGVKD. The CDR3 has 16 residues. With V trimmed by 2 bases and J by 3 bases, 2 bases remained unmatched. The CDR3 bases are TGTGCCATCAGTGAGGGACAGGGGGCGGCTAATGAAAAACTGTTTTTT. It is translated as CAISEGQGAANEKLFF.

J is TRBJ2-7 and V is TRBV6-5, with TRBD2 matching 11 bases. The CDR3 spans 13 residues. The junction had 2 bases not matched to a gene; V was cut back by 8 bases and J by 2 bases. Germline assignment: CDR1 MNHEY and CDR2 SVGAGI. For the CDR3, the DNA is TGTGCCAGCGGGACTAGCGGACCCTACGAGCAGTACTTC. Protein product: CASGTSGPYEQYF.

CDR3 region: CSVPGQGKGYGYTF. The CDR3 DNA follows: TGCAGCGTTCCGGGACAGGGGAAAGGGTATGGCTACACCTTC. The chain links TRBV29-1 to TRBJ1-2; 10 positions match TRBD1. After removal of 5 bases from V and 5 bases from J, the junction contained 8 bases not matched to a gene. This CDR3 is 14 amino acids long. From germline, CDR1 is SQVTM and CDR2 ANQGSEA.

V gene TRBV6-5 combines with J gene TRBJ2-7; TRBD2 is a possible D gene (6 bases). Germline assignment: CDR1 MNHEY and CDR2 SVGAGI. There are 14 residues in the CDR3. V lost 7 bases and J lost 1, with 14 bases in between. This chain's CDR3 is CASIPTGTSYEQYV. CDR3 DNA sequence: TGTGCCAGCATTCCAACCGGGACTTCCTACGAGCAGTACGTC.

The V call is TRBV27, the J call TRBJ2-7, with TRBD2 matching 12 bases. With V trimmed by 10 bases and J by 4 bases, 5 bases remained unmatched. The germline CDR1 and CDR2 sequences are MNHEY and SMNVEV (reference sequence). The CDR3 contains 13 residues. CDR3 sequence (DNA): TGTGCCACCCGGACTAGCGGGACGTACGAGCAGTACTTC. It yields the protein CATRTSGTYEQYF.

The chain uses TRBV29-1 and TRBJ2-5; possibly TRBD1 for D (6 bases). This CDR3 has 14 amino acids. Between the trimmed V and J ends, which lost 0 bases and 1 base, there was a span of 9 bases. Per germline, CDR1 SQVTM and CDR2 ANQGSEA. Here the CDR3 reads CSVEDNRVQETQYF. The CDR3 region has the DNA TGCAGCGTTGAAGATAACAGGGTCCAAGAGACCCAGTACTTC.

This chain connects TRBV27 to TRBJ1-1; D is perhaps TRBD1 (6 bases). Trimming shortened V by 5 bases and J by 0 bases, and 10 bases separated the two germline ends. CDR3 length equals 14 residues. Looked up from germline, CDR1 is MNHEY and CDR2 is SMNVEV (reference sequence). The DNA for the CDR3 is TGTGCCAGCAGTCTACAGGGAATGAACACTGAAGCTTTCTTT. Translating it yields CASSLQGMNTEAFF.

V gene TRBV7-7 combines with J gene TRBJ2-1; TRBD2 is a possible D gene (7 bases). Per germline, CDR1 SSHAT and CDR2 FNYEAQ (reference sequence). The CDR3 length is 15 residues. V shed 5 bases and J shed 3 bases, with 14 bases lying between them. The CDR3 DNA follows: TGTGCCAGCAGCGAGGGGGGGAGATTCTACAATGAGCAGTTCTTC. Its protein is CASSEGGRFYNEQFF.

The chain joins TRBV5-5 to TRBJ1-1; 10 bases are a match to TRBD1. J was trimmed by 4 bases and V by 4 bases; bases with no gene match: 7. This CDR3 contains 15 residues. Germline CDR1 reads SGHKS; CDR2 reads YYEKEE (reference sequence). The CDR3 nucleotides are TGTGCCAGCAGCAAAGACAGGGGGCAGTTCACTGAAGCTTTCTTT. Translation gives CASSKDRGQFTEAFF.

In its sample, this clone was seen once. V gene TRBV7-2 combines with J gene TRBJ2-1; D is ambiguous. CDR1 is SGHTA, CDR2 FQGNSA, per germline. The length of the CDR3 is 14 residues. Trimming shortened V by 3 bases and J by 9 bases, and 15 bases separated the two germline ends. CDR3 bases: TGTGCCAGCAGCTTTCTTGCAGGCCGCGCTGAGCAGTTCTTC. Residues: CASSFLAGRAEQFF.

The chain couples TRBV12-5 to TRBJ1-4, with a tentative D call TRBD1 (5 bases). V was clipped by 8 bases and J by 3 bases, with 10 bases between them. The CDR3 totals 13 residues. Germline loops: CDR1 LGHNT, CDR2 FRNRAP. CDR3 nucleotide sequence: TGTGCTAGTTCCAGGGAAGCTAATGAAAAACTGTTTTTT. Its translation: CASSREANEKLFF.

The chain links TRBV11-3 to TRBJ1-2; D uncertain. Trimming pared 5 bases from V and 4 bases from J, leaving 14 bases between. CDR3 length: 14 residues. Germline loops: CDR1 SGHNT, CDR2 YENEEA. The CDR3 DNA sequence: TGTGCCAGCAGCCCAAGCGAGAAGATCTATGGCTACACCTTC. Translated, it gives CASSPSEKIYGYTF. Variable domain in full (rest from reference TRBV11-3 and TRBJ1-2): EAGVVQSPRYKIIEKKQPVAFWCNPISGHNTLYWYLQNLGQGPELLIRYENEEAVDDSQLPKDRFSAERLKGVDSTLKIQPAELGDSAVYLCASSPSEKIYGYTFGSGTRLTVV.

This chain uses TRBV12-5 with TRBJ2-3, with D tentatively TRBD2 (6 bases). V was shortened by 7 bases and J by 6 bases, with 20 bases between the two germline ends. Germline V gene lookup returns CDR1 LGHNT and CDR2 FRNRAP. CDR3 size: 15 residues. The DNA of the CDR3 is TGTGCTAGTGCCTCGGGAGTTTTCGAAGGGGATACGCAGTATTTT. Protein sequence: CASASGVFEGDTQYF.

The V and J genes are TRBV12-3 or TRBV12-4 and TRBJ2-7, with TRBD1 matching over 7 bases. This CDR3 contains 13 residues. V was pared by 6 bases and J by 0 bases, with 2 bases of the junction left unmatched. The CDR3 DNA reads TGTGCCAGCAGCAGGGACAGCTCCTACGAGCAGTACTTC. Translation gives CASSRDSSYEQYF.

The chain couples TRBV7-9 to TRBJ1-1; D call uncertain. The CDR3 has 13 residues. Trimming stripped 3 bases from V and 2 bases from J, with 7 bases between. The germline V gene has CDR1 SEHNR and CDR2 FQNEAQ (reference sequence). CDR3 residues: CASSFGPNTEAFF. The CDR3 nucleotides are TGTGCCAGCAGCTTTGGGCCTAACACTGAAGCTTTCTTT. The variable domain in full, completed from reference TRBV7-9 and TRBJ1-1, reads DTGVSQNPRHKITKRGQNVTFRCDPISEHNRLYWYRQTLGQGPEFLTYFQNEAQLEKSRLLSDRFSAERPKGSFSTLEIQRTEQGDSAMYLCASSFGPNTEAFFGQGTRLTVV.

The chain recombines TRBV10-3 with TRBJ1-2; 7 bases agree with TRBD1. The germline V gene has CDR1 ENHRY and CDR2 SYGVKD. CDR3 length: 13 residues. V dropped 3 bases and J dropped 4; count of bases not matched to a gene: 2. In DNA, the CDR3 is TGTGCCATCAGTGAAGGGACAGCCTATGGCTACACCTTC. It yields the protein CAISEGTAYGYTF.

The chain links TRBV30 to TRBJ1-2; D unclear. Trimming took off 4 bases at V and 8 bases at J, with 11 bases between the two ends. This CDR3 is 11 amino acids long. Germline values: CDR1 GTSNPN, CDR2 SVGIG (reference sequence). The CDR3 sequence: CAWKSMVGYTF. As DNA, the CDR3 is TGTGCCTGGAAGAGCATGGTCGGCTACACCTTC.

This clone was seen a few times. The J gene is TRBJ1-1, the V gene TRBV19, with 8 bases aligning to TRBD1. J lost 1 base, V lost 3 bases, and 1 base had no gene match. Germline V CDR1 and CDR2: LNHDA, SQIVND (reference sequence). This CDR3 has 14 residues. The CDR3 protein is CASSMGTGNTEAFF. In DNA form, the CDR3 reads TGTGCCAGTAGTATGGGGACAGGGAACACTGAAGCTTTCTTT.

The J gene is TRBJ1-6, the V gene TRBV10-3; D gene ambiguous. Trimming cost V 5 bases and J 0 bases, with 11 bases left between them. Germline V gene sequence: CDR1 ENHRY, CDR2 SYGVKD. There are 16 residues in the CDR3. CDR3 in amino acids: CAISSARSSYNSPLHF. CDR3 nucleotides: TGTGCCATCAGTTCGGCCCGGAGCTCCTATAATTCACCCCTCCACTTT.

This clone was counted between two and nine times. The CDR3 region is CASSPWTSGGNEQFF. CDR3 DNA: TGTGCCAGCAGCCCTTGGACTAGCGGGGGGAATGAGCAGTTCTTC. The chain employs TRBV7-9 and TRBJ2-1; TRBD2 matches at 14 bases. The CDR3 totals 15 residues. V lost 5 bases to trimming and J lost 7 bases; unmatched junction nucleotides: 4. Per germline, CDR1 SEHNR and CDR2 FQNEAQ (reference sequence).